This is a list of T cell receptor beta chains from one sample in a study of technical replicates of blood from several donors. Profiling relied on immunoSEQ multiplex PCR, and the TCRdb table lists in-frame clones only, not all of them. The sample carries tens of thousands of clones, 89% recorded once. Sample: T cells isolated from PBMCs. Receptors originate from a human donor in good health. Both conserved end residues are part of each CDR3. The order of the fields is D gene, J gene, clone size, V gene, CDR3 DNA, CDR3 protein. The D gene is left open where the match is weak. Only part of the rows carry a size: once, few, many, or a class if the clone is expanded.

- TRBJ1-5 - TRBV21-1 TGTGCCAGCAGGCCTTCCGGGACAGTGGGGACCTTTAGCAATCAGCCCCAGCATTTT CASRPSGTVGTFSNQPQHF
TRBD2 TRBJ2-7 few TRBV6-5 TGTGCCAGCAGTTACTCGGGAGGGCCGTCGTCCGAGCAGTACTTC CASSYSGGPSSEQYF
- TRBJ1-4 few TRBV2 TGTGCCAGCAGGGCCAGTGAAAAACTGTTTTTT CASRASEKLFF
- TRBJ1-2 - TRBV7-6 TGTGCCAGCAGCTCTAACAGGGACTATGGCTACACCTTC CASSSNRDYGYTF
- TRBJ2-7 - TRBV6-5 TGTGCCAGCAGTTACTCGAGCGGCCAAAGGAACTACGAGCAGTACTTC CASSYSSGQRNYEQYF
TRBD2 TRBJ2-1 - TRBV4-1 TGCGCCAGCAGCCAAGGAATAGAGTTCGGACTAGCGGTCTCGAGCTCCTACAATGAGCAGTTCTTC CASSQGIEFGLAVSSSYNEQFF
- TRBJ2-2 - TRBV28 TGTGCCAGCAGTTTAGCAAACAGTAACACCGGGGAGCTGTTTTTT CASSLANSNTGELFF
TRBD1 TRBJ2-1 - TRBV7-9 TGTGCCAGCAGCTCGGGACAGGGTGACTACAATGAGCAGTTCTTC CASSSGQGDYNEQFF
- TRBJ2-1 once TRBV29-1 TGCAGCGTTTCCCCGCGCACTACCCTAGACCACAATGAGCAGTTCTTC CSVSPRTTLDHNEQFF
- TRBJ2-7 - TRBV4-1 TGCGCCAGCAGCCAAGTGATCACAGGGAGTGACGAGCAGTACTTC CASSQVITGSDEQYF
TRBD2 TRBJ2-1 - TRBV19 TGTGCCAGTAGTAAGGGACTAGCGGCCAATGAGCAGTTCTTC CASSKGLAANEQFF
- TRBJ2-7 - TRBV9 TGTGCCAGCAGCCCCCGTGGGGCCGTAGCCTACGAGCAGTACTTC CASSPRGAVAYEQYF
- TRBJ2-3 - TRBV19 TGTGCCAGTAGTGAGTTCAGGGTCACAGATACGCAGTATTTT CASSEFRVTDTQYF
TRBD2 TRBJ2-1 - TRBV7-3 TGTGCCAGCAGCTTAACACTAGCGGGAGCTAACGATGAGCAGTTCTTC CASSLTLAGANDEQFF
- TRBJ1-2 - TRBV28 TGTGCCAGCAGTTTCCCCGGGATCTCTAACTATGGCTACACCTTC CASSFPGISNYGYTF
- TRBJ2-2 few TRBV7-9 TGTGCCAGCAGCTTAGACAGGGTAGGACTCACCGGGGAGCTGTTTTTT CASSLDRVGLTGELFF
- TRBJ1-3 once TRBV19 TGTGCCAGTAGTATAAGAGGGACAACCTCACCTTCTGGAAACACCATATATTTT CASSIRGTTSPSGNTIYF
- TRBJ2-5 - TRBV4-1 TGCGCCAGCAGCCTATACAGGGAGCAGCAAGAGACCCAGTACTTC CASSLYREQQETQYF